The entry below gives a single TCR beta chain sequence along with its context. TCRdb re-called the 5' RACE reads; every CDR3 protein appears as one record, without DNA. This table lists 550,000 to 600,000 distinct CDR3 sequences. The CDR3 runs 15 residues. The germline CDR1 and CDR2 sequences are MGHDK and SYGVNS. The sample originates from a study of T cells expressing NK-cell markers. At the level of the study: Investigators obtained TCR beta repertoires from sorted CD3+CD56+NKG2C+, CD3+CD56+NKG2C- and CD3+CD56-NKG2C+ T cells. Among the eight sequenced donors, seven tested HCMV-seropositive and one tested seronegative.

The chain carries TRBV25-1 and TRBJ2-5; with no DNA, the TCRdb D assignment of TRBD1 cannot be verified. This clonotype originated in a man younger than 35 in good health. The source material was blood T cells: a sorted CD56 or NKG2C T cell subset, CD4+ or CD8+ T cells, or bulk PBMC T cells (not recorded which). CDR3 sequence: CASPNKHVPEETQYF.